A selection of T cell receptor beta chains follows, all from one sample in a study of T-cell reconstitution after alpha-beta-depleted transplantation in children. TCRdb recomputed calls from the PCR reads with MiXCR, one row per CDR3 protein. Seen here are 98,000 or so distinct CDR3 sequences, about 25% observed once, and the top ten hold about a fifth. Source: PBMCs, taken before TCRalphabeta/CD19-depleted stem cell transplant. Receptors were obtained from a boy aged 2-9 years with acute lymphoblastic leukemia, due to receive a stem cell transplant. CDR3s include the opening cysteine and the closing phenylalanine or tryptophan. The order of the fields is CDR3 length, V gene, CDR3 protein.

len: 14; v_gene: TRBV7-2; CDR3aa: CASSLQGGNQPQHF
len: 14; v_gene: TRBV20-1; CDR3aa: CSAASLDRTDTQYF
len: 16; v_gene: TRBV27; CDR3aa: CASSFRTSGNTGELFF
len: 13; v_gene: TRBV10-3; CDR3aa: CAISVQGTDTQYF
len: 12; v_gene: TRBV3-1; CDR3aa: CASSQRLDTQYF
len: 15; v_gene: TRBV20-1; CDR3aa: CSARDIAGLSYEQYF
len: 14; v_gene: TRBV2; CDR3aa: CASRPDRYNEKLFF
len: 16; v_gene: TRBV29-1; CDR3aa: CSVGGLPSGSSYEQYF
len: 15; v_gene: TRBV20-1; CDR3aa: CSAREEGGNYNEQFF
len: 15; v_gene: TRBV20-1; CDR3aa: CSARPSGGTVGTQYF
len: 13; v_gene: TRBV20-1; CDR3aa: CSALGHWNTEAFF
len: 17; v_gene: TRBV28; CDR3aa: CASSLPLAGRGTDTQYF
len: 14; v_gene: TRBV5-6; CDR3aa: CASSGGLNTGELFF
len: 16; v_gene: TRBV13; CDR3aa: CASSFAVAPSYNEQFF
len: 15; v_gene: TRBV6-2/TRBV6-3; CDR3aa: CASSLTRDSNQPQHF
len: 15; v_gene: TRBV7-9; CDR3aa: CASSLVQVDKETQYF
len: 11; v_gene: TRBV10-2; CDR3aa: CASSESRTQYF
len: 13; v_gene: TRBV3-1; CDR3aa: CASSQDRVQPQHF
len: 10; v_gene: TRBV20-1; CDR3aa: CSARTETQYF
len: 15; v_gene: TRBV12-3/TRBV12-4; CDR3aa: CASSFKGGGAGELFF
len: 15; v_gene: TRBV28; CDR3aa: CATIPGGPNTGELFF
len: 12; v_gene: TRBV6-2/TRBV6-3; CDR3aa: CASGTGTETQYF
len: 14; v_gene: TRBV7-6; CDR3aa: CASSGTGSPDTQYF
len: 15; v_gene: TRBV9; CDR3aa: CASSEDSRRANVLTF
len: 14; v_gene: TRBV11-2; CDR3aa: CASSLGSMNTEAFF
len: 15; v_gene: TRBV6-1; CDR3aa: CASSSEWRSAYEQYF
len: 13; v_gene: TRBV7-2; CDR3aa: CASSFKRTDTQYF
len: 12; v_gene: TRBV20-1; CDR3aa: CSASYNTDTQYF
len: 16; v_gene: TRBV5-1; CDR3aa: CASSPLGAERTDTQYF
len: 18; v_gene: TRBV25-1; CDR3aa: CASSVLPTPTGSNTEAFF
len: 11; v_gene: TRBV7-8; CDR3aa: CASAKDYEQYF
len: 15; v_gene: TRBV7-2; CDR3aa: CASSLINGATYEQYF
len: 16; v_gene: TRBV7-2; CDR3aa: CASSLLGAGDADTQYF
len: 13; v_gene: TRBV7-6; CDR3aa: CASSSTEGGELFF
len: 16; v_gene: TRBV5-1; CDR3aa: CASSLDVGLGSYEQYF
len: 12; v_gene: TRBV28; CDR3aa: CASSWTGIGYTF
len: 12; v_gene: TRBV28; CDR3aa: CASRKRDYEQYF
len: 11; v_gene: TRBV29-1; CDR3aa: CSVERQAEAFF
len: 16; v_gene: TRBV5-6; CDR3aa: CASSLGGGLNTGELFF
len: 12; v_gene: TRBV6-6; CDR3aa: CASSGGTDTQYF
len: 16; v_gene: TRBV4-2; CDR3aa: CASSQVSEGLSGELFF
len: 14; v_gene: TRBV12-3/TRBV12-4; CDR3aa: CASSLQGAYYEQSF
len: 20; v_gene: TRBV11-2; CDR3aa: CASSSYRGRRALPGANVLTF
len: 15; v_gene: TRBV21-1; CDR3aa: CASSTPGQVPYEQYF
len: 16; v_gene: TRBV5-1; CDR3aa: CASSPRTSGGAHEQFF
len: 15; v_gene: TRBV27; CDR3aa: CASSLESGGLYEQYF
len: 14; v_gene: TRBV7-2; CDR3aa: CASSLKGYDNEQFF